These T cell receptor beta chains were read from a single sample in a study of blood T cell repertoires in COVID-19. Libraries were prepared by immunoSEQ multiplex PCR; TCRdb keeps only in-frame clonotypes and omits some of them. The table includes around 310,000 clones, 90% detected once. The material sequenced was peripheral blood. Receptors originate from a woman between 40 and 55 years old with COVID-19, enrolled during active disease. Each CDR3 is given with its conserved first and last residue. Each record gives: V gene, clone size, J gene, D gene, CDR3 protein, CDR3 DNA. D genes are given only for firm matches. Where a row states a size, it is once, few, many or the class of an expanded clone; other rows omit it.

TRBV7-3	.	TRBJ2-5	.	CASSNDRRGGETQYF	TGTGCCAGCAGCAATGACAGGCGCGGCGGAGAGACCCAGTACTTC
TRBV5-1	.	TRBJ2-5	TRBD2	CASSLGLAGRAETQYF	TGCGCCAGCAGCTTGGGGCTAGCGGGGAGGGCGGAGACCCAGTACTTC
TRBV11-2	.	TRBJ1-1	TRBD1	CASSLDTGVNEAFF	TGTGCCAGCAGCTTAGATACAGGGGTTAATGAAGCTTTCTTT
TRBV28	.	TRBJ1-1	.	CASSSSGDMNTEAFF	TGTGCCAGCAGTTCATCCGGGGACATGAACACTGAAGCTTTCTTT
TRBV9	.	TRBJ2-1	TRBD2	CASSGAGGRPYNEQFF	TGTGCCAGCAGCGGAGCGGGGGGTAGGCCCTACAATGAGCAGTTCTTC
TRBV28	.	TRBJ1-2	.	CASRDRTGYGYTF	TGTGCCAGCAGGGACAGAACGGGCTATGGCTACACCTTC
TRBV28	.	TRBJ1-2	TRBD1	CASRPDREGGYTF	TGTGCCAGCAGACCGGACAGGGAAGGAGGCTACACCTTC
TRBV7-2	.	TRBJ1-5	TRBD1	CASSVRTGGDQPQHF	TGTGCCAGCAGCGTTCGGACAGGGGGCGATCAGCCCCAGCATTTT
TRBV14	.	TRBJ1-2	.	CASSRGTAKNYGYTF	TGTGCCAGCAGCCGCGGGACCGCTAAGAACTATGGCTACACCTTC
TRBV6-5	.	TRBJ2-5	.	CASSYTGHLVQETQYF	TGTGCCAGCAGTTATACGGGACACCTGGTACAAGAGACCCAGTACTTC
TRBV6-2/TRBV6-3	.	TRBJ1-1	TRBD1	CASSFEPGQLNTEAFF	TGTGCCAGCAGTTTCGAACCGGGACAGCTGAACACTGAAGCTTTCTTT
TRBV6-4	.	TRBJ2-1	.	CASSEQGVVYNEQFF	TGTGCCAGCAGTGAACAGGGAGTCGTTTACAATGAGCAGTTCTTC
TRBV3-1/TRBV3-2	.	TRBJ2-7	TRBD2	CASSPQGTSGPYEQYF	TGTGCCAGCAGCCCTCAAGGGACTAGCGGGCCGTACGAGCAGTACTTC
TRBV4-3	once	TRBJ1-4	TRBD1	CASSQRHPTGWGVNNEKLFF	TGCGCCAGCAGCCAGCGACACCCGACAGGGTGGGGGGTAAATAATGAAAAACTGTTTTTT